The sequence of this T cell receptor beta chain was determined in a study of blood T cell repertoires in COVID-19. Overall study: Some COVID-19 samples were acute and others convalescent; all came from the United States, Italy and Spain. PBMCs, B-cell-depleted T cells, or T cells were the source of the cDNA or gDNA that made up the material.

Germline V gene sequence: CDR1 KGHSH, CDR2 LQKENI. V lost 6 bases, J lost 0 bases, and 15 bases lay in between. The length of the CDR3 is 16 residues. Seattle patients were enrolled during active infection and followed longitudinally. A single count supports this clone. In the authors' workflow: Scientists estimated how many nucleated cells there were by amplifying reference gene primers. Produced via immunoSEQ multiplex PCR; TCRdb's table is partial and in-frame only. V and J calls and clone size come straight from that table; D and trimming were deduced from the DNA. Among about 18,000 clones listed, over 60% were seen once.

Specimen: peripheral blood. This chain joins TRBV18 and TRBJ1-3; no clear D gene. The source of this sequence is a man in his 70s with COVID-19, enrolled during active disease. CDR3 nucleotide sequence: TGTGCCAGCTCCCCGGAGGGCACAAGCTCTGGAAACACCATATATTTT. This translates into CASSPEGTSSGNTIYF.